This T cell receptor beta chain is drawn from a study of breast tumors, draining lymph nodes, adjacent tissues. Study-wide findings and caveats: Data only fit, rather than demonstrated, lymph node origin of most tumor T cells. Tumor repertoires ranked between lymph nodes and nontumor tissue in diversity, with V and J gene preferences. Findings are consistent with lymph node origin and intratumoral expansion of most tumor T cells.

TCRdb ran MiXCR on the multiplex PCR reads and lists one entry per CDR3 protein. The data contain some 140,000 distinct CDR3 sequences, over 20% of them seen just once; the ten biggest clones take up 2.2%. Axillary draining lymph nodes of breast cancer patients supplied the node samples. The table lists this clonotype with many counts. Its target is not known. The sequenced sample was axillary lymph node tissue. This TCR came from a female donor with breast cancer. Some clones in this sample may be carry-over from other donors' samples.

The DNA for the CDR3 is TGCGCCAGCAGCCAAGGGTCCAGGGGTGATGAGCAGTACTTC. Amino acid sequence: CASSQGSRGDEQYF. This chain joins TRBV4-1 and TRBJ2-7; D is possibly TRBD1 (6 bases). Trimming pared 1 base from V and 7 bases from J, leaving 14 bases between. This CDR3 has 14 residues. Germline assignment: CDR1 MGHRA and CDR2 YSYEKL.